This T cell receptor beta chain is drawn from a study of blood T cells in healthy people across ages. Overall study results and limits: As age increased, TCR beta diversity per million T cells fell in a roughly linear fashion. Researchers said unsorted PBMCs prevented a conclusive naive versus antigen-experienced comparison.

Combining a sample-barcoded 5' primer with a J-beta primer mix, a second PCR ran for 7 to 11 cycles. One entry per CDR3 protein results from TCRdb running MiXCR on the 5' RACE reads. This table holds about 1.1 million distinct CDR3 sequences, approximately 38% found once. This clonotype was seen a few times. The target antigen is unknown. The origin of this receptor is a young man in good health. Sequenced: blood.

CDR3 residues: CASSPSRAGANYGYTF. CDR3 DNA sequence: TGCGCCAGCAGTCCGTCTAGGGCCGGAGCTAACTATGGCTACACCTTC. V is TRBV4-1 and J is TRBJ1-2; D is unclear. This CDR3 has 16 residues. V lost 6 bases to trimming and J lost 0 bases, with 17 bases between them. The germline gives CDR1 MGHRA, CDR2 YSYEKL.